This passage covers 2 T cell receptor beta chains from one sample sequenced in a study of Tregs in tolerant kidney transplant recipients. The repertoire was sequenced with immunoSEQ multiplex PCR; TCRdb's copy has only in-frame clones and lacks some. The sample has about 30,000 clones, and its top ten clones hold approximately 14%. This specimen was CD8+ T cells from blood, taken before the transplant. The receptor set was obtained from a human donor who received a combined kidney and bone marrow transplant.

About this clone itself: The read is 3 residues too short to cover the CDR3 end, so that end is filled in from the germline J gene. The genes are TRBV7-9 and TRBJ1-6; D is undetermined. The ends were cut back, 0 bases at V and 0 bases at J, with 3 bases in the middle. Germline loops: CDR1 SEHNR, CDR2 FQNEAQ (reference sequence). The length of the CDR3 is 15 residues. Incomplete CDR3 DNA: TGTGCCAGCAGCTTAGCGGCCTCCTATAATTCACCC. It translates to CASSLAASYNSP. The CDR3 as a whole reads CASSLAASYNSPLHF. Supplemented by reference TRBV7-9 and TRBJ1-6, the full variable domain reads DTGVSQNPRHKITKRGQNVTFRCDPISEHNRLYWYRQTLGQGPEFLTYFQNEAQLEKSRLLSDRFSAERPKGSFSTLEIQRTEQGDSAMYLCASSLAASYNSPLHFGNGTRLTVT.

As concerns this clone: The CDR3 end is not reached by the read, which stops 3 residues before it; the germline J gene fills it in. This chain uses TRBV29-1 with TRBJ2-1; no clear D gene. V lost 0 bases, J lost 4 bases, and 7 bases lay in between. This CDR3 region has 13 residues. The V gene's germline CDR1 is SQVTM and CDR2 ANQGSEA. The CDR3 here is CSVEDELYNEQFF. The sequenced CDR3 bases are TGCAGCGTTGAAGATGAACTTTACAATGAG.